A single sample gave rise to the 7 T cell receptor beta chains below, sequenced in a study of T cell responses to AZD1222 COVID-19 vaccine. This table comes from immunoSEQ multiplex PCR, and its TCRdb copy is limited to in-frame clones, with some not included. The sample has 130,000 to 150,000 clones, about 91% seen once. Specimen: peripheral blood, collected on day 0 of AZD1222 vaccination. Receptor source: an adult in good health.

The rearrangement uses TRBV5-5 and TRBJ1-3; D is unresolved. The V gene's germline CDR1 is SGHKS and CDR2 YYEKEE (reference sequence). There are 15 residues in the CDR3. Trimming stripped 0 bases from V and 0 bases from J, with 7 bases between. The CDR3 loop is CASSLERASGNTIYF. Written as DNA, the CDR3 is TGTGCCAGCAGCTTGGAAAGGGCCTCTGGAAACACCATATATTTT.

This sequence joins TRBV9 and TRBJ1-2; possible D gene TRBD1, 6 bases. The CDR3 is made up of 14 amino acids. Trimming removed 3 bases at V and 5 bases at J, with 14 bases between. The germline gives CDR1 SGDLS, CDR2 YYNGEE. The chain's CDR3 is CASSARQDIYGYTF. As DNA, the CDR3 is TGTGCCAGCAGCGCACGACAGGATATATATGGCTACACCTTC. Complete variable domain (other parts from reference TRBV9 and TRBJ1-2): DSGVTQTPKHLITATGQRVTLRCSPRSGDLSVYWYQQSLDQGLQFLIQYYNGEERAKGNILERFSAQQFPDLHSELNLSSLELGDSALYFCASSARQDIYGYTFGSGTRLTVV.

The chain is built from TRBV3-1 (or the pseudogene TRBV3-2) and TRBJ1-2; D is undetermined. From germline, CDR1 is LGHDT and CDR2 YNNKEL (reference sequence). V was trimmed by 1 base and J by 4 bases, leaving 10 bases between them. The CDR3 runs 14 residues. CDR3 nucleotides: TGTGCCAGCAGCCAAGGTGCCGGTGGCTATGGCTACACCTTC. Protein product: CASSQGAGGYGYTF.

The chain is built from TRBV6-2 or TRBV6-3 and TRBJ2-5; 10 positions match TRBD1. Germline V gene data show CDR1 as MNHEY and CDR2 as SVGEGT. The CDR3 is made up of 14 amino acids. J was trimmed by 3 bases and V by 5 bases; bases with no gene match: 3. The CDR3 protein is CASSRGTGEETQYF. DNA of the CDR3: TGTGCCAGCAGTCGAGGGACAGGGGAAGAGACCCAGTACTTC.

This clone came up a few times. The gene calls are TRBV5-8 and TRBJ2-7, with 9 bases identical to TRBD1. Trimming cost V 5 bases and J 6 bases; bases outside gene matches: 12. The CDR3 loop spans 15 amino acids. Germline-derived CDR1 and CDR2 are SGHTS and YDEGEE. The CDR3 reads CASSRPGQGVFEQYF. CDR3 in DNA: TGTGCCAGCAGTCGCCCGGGACAGGGTGTGTTCGAGCAGTACTTC.

This clone was observed a few times. This CDR3 is CASSLVQSDSPLHF. CDR3 coding DNA: TGTGCCAGCAGCTTAGTACAGAGTGATTCACCCCTCCACTTT. The chain joins TRBV7-2 to TRBJ1-6, with unresolved D. The ends were cut back, 1 base at V and 8 bases at J, with 9 bases in the middle. The germline V gene encodes CDR1 SGHTA and CDR2 FQGNSA. This CDR3 has 14 amino acids.

The chain links TRBV5-5 to TRBJ2-7; D is perhaps TRBD2 (5 bases). Trimming removed 5 bases from V and 8 bases from J, with 26 bases in between. The length of the CDR3 is 16 residues. Germline lookup yields CDR1 SGHKS and CDR2 YYEKEE (reference sequence). CDR3 in amino acids: CASRSELSVANTKQYF. The CDR3 nucleotides read TGTGCCAGCAGATCAGAGCTTAGCGTAGCCAATACAAAGCAGTACTTC. The full variable domain, with the rest looked up from reference TRBV5-5 and TRBJ2-7, is DAGVTQSPTHLIKTRGQQVTLRCSPISGHKSVSWYQQVLGQGPQFIFQYYEKEERGRGNFPDRFSARQFPNYSSELNVNALLLGDSALYLCASRSELSVANTKQYFGPGTRLTVT.